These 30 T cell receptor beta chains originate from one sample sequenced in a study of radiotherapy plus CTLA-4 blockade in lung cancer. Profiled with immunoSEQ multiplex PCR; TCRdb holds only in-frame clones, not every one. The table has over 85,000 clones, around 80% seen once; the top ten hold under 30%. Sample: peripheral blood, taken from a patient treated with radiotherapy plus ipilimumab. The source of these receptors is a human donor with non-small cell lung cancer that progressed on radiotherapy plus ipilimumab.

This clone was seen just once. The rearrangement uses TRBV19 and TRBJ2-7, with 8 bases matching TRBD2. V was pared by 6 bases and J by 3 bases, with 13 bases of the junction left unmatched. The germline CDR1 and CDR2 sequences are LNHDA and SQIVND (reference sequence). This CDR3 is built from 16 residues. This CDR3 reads CASSPSPGGPVYEQYF. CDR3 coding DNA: TGTGCCAGTAGCCCCTCACCGGGAGGGCCTGTCTACGAGCAGTACTTC.

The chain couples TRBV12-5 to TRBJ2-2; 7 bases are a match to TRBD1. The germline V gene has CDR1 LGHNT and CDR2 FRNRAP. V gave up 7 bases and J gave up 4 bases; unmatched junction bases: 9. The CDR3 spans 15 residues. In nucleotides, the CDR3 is TGTGCTAGTGTTACCGGACAGGTGGGCACCGGGGAGCTGTTTTTT. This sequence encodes CASVTGQVGTGELFF.

CDR3 protein: CASSAYGHPNTGELFF. CDR3 bases: TGTGCCAGCAGCGCCTACGGACACCCCAACACCGGGGAGCTGTTTTTT. This chain uses TRBV9 with TRBJ2-2; D may be TRBD1 (5 bases). The CDR3 is made up of 16 amino acids. From germline, CDR1 is SGDLS and CDR2 YYNGEE. Trimming cost V 3 bases and J 2 bases, with 14 bases left between them.

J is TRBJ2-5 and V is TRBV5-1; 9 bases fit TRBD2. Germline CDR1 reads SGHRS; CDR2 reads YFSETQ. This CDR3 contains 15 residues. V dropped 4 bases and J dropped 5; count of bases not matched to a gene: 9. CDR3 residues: CASSPTSGGWETQYF. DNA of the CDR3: TGCGCCAGCAGCCCGACTAGCGGTGGGTGGGAGACCCAGTACTTC.

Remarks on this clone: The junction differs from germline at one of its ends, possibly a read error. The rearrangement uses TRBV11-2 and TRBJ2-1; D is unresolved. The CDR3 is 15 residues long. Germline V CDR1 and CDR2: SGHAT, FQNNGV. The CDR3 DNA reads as TGTGCCGGCAGGCCCGTCCTCACCTCTCGCCATGAGCAGTTCTTC. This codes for CAGRPVLTSRHEQFF.

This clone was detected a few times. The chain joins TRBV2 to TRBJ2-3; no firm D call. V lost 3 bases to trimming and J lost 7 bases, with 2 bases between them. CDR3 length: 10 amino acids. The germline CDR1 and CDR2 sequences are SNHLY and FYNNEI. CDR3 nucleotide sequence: TGTGCCAGCAGTGAGTATACGCAGTATTTT. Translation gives CASSEYTQYF.

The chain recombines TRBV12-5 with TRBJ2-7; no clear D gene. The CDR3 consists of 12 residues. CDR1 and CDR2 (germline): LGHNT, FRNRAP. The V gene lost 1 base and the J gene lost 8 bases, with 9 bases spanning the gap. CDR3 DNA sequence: TGTGCTAGTGGTTTGGGGCGCAGTAAGCAGTACGTC. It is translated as CASGLGRSKQYV.

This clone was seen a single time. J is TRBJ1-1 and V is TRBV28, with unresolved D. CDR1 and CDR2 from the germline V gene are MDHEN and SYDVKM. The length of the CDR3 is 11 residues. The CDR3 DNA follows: TGTGGAACCGGGGTGAACACTGAAGCTTTCTTT. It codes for CGTGVNTEAFF.

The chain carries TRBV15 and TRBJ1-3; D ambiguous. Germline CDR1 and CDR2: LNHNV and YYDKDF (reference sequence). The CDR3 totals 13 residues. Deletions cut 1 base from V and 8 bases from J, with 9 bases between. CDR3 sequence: CATSRARWDTIYF. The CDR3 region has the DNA TGTGCCACCAGCAGAGCACGGTGGGACACCATATATTTT.

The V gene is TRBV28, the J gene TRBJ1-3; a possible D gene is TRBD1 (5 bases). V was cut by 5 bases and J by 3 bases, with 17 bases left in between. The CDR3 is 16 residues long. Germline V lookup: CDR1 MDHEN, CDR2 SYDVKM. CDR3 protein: CASSIGFMGGGNTIYF. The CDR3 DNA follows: TGTGCCAGCAGTATTGGGTTCATGGGGGGTGGAAACACCATATATTTT.

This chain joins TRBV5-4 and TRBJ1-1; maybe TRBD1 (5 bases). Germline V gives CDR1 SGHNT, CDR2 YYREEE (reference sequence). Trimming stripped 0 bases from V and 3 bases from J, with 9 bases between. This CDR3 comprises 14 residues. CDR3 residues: CASSLDGGDTEAFF. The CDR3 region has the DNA TGTGCCAGCAGCTTGGATGGGGGGGACACTGAAGCTTTCTTT.

The CDR3 loop is CASSKTGDTEAFF. DNA of the CDR3: TGTGCCAGCAGCAAGACAGGGGATACTGAAGCTTTCTTT. The chain links TRBV5-6 to TRBJ1-1, with 8 positions matching TRBD1. Per germline, CDR1 SGHDT and CDR2 YYEEEE. This CDR3 is built from 13 residues. V shed 4 bases, J shed 5 bases, and the junction held 4 bases outside the gene matches.

CDR3 residues: CASSSGSGGETQYF. CDR3 coding DNA: TGTGCCAGCAGCTCAGGCTCGGGGGGAGAGACCCAGTACTTC. The chain has TRBV7-6 and TRBJ2-5, with TRBD2 identical over 7 bases. This CDR3 has 14 amino acids. Germline CDR1 reads SGHVS; CDR2 reads FNYEAQ. The V and J ends lost 4 bases and 4 bases, in that order; junction bases with no gene match: 6.

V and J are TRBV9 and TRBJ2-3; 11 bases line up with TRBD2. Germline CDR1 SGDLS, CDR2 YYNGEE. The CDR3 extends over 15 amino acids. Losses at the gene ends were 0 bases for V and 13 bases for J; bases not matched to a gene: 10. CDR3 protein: CASSVGLAGGGDEYF. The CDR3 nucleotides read TGTGCCAGCAGCGTAGGCCTAGCGGGAGGAGGTGACGAGTATTTT.

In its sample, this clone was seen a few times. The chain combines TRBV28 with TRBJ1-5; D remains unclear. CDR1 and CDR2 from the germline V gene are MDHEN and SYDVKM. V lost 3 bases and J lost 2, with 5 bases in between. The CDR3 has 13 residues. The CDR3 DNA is TGTGCCAGCAGTTTGTTGGGCAATCAGCCCCAGCATTTT. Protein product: CASSLLGNQPQHF.

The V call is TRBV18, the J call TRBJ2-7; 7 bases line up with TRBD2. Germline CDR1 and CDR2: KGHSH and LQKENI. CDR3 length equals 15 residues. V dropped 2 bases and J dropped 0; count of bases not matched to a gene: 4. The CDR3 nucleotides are TGTGCCAGCTCACCAACTAGCGTCAGCTCCTACGAGCAGTACTTC. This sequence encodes CASSPTSVSSYEQYF. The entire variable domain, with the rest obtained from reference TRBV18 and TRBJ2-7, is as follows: NAGVMQNPRHLVRRRGQEARLRCSPMKGHSHVYWYRQLPEEGLKFMVYLQKENIIDESGMPKERFSAEFPKEGPSILRIQQVVRGDSAAYFCASSPTSVSSYEQYFGPGTRLTVT.

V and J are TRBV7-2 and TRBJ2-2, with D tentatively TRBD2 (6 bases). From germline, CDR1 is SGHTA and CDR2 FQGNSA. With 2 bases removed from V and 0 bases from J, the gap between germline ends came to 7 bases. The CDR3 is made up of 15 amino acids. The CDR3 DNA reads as TGTGCCAGCAGCTTAACGGGAGCGAACACCGGGGAGCTGTTTTTT. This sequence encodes CASSLTGANTGELFF.

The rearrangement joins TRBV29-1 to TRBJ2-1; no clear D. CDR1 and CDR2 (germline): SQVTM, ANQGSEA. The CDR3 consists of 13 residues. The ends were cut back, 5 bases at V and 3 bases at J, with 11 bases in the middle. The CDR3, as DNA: TGCAGCGTTCCGCCAGAGTACTACAATGAGCAGTTCTTC. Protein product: CSVPPEYYNEQFF.

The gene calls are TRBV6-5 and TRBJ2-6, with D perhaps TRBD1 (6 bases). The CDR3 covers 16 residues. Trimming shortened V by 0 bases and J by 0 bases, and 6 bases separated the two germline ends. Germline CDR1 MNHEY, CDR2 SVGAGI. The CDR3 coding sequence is TGTGCCAGCAGTTACTCAGGGGGCTCTGGGGCCAACGTCCTGACTTTC. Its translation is CASSYSGGSGANVLTF.

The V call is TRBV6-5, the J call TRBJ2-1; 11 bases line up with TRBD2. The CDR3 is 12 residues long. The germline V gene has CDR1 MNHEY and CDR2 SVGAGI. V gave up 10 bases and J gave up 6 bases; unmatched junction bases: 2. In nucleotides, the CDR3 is TGTGCCATAGCGGGGGGGGTCAATGAGCAGTTCTTC. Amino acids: CAIAGGVNEQFF.

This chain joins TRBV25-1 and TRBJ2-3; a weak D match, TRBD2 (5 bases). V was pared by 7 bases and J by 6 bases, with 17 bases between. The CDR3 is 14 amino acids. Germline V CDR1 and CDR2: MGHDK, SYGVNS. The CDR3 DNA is TGTGCCAGCACGACGGGAAATTGGCGGGATACGCAGTATTTT. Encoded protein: CASTTGNWRDTQYF.

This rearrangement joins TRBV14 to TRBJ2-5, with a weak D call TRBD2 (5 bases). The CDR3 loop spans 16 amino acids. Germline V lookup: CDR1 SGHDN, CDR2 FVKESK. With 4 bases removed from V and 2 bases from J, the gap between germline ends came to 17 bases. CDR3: CASSPGIGVLQETQYF. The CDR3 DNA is TGTGCCAGCAGCCCTGGAATCGGGGTACTGCAAGAGACCCAGTACTTC.

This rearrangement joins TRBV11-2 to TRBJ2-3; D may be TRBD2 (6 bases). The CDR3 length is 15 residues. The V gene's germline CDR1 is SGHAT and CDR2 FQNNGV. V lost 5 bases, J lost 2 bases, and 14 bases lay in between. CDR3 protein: CASSPWDWITDTQYF. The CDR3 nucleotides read TGTGCCAGCAGCCCATGGGACTGGATCACAGATACGCAGTATTTT. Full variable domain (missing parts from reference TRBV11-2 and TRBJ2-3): EAGVAQSPRYKIIEKRQSVAFWCNPISGHATLYWYQQILGQGPKLLIQFQNNGVVDDSQLPKDRFSAERLKGVDSTLKIQPAKLEDSAVYLCASSPWDWITDTQYFGPGTRLTVL.

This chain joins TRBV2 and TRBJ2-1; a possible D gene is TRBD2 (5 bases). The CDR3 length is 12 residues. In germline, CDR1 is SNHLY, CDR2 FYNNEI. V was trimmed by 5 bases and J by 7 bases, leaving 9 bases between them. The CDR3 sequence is CASSKRVNEQFF. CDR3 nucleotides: TGTGCCAGCAGTAAGAGGGTTAATGAGCAGTTCTTC.

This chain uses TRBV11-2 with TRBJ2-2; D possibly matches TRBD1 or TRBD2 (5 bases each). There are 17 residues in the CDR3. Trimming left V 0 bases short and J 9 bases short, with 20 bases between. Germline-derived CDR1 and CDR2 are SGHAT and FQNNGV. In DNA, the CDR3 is TGTGCCAGCAGCTTAGACCCCCCCGGGACGAGAGGCCGGGAGCTGTTTTTT. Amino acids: CASSLDPPGTRGRELFF.

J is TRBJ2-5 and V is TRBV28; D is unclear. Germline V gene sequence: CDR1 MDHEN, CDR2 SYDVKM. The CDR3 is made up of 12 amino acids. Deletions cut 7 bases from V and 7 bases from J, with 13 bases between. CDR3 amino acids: CASTPPRGTQYF. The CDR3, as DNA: TGTGCCAGCACCCCCCCTAGAGGGACCCAGTACTTC.

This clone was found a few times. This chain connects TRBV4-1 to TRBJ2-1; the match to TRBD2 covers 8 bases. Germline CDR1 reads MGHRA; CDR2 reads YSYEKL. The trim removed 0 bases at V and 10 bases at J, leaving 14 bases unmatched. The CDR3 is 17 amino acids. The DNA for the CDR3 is TGCGCCAGCAGCCAAGATCTAGCGGGTCACAACATTAGGGAGCAGTTCTTC. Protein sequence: CASSQDLAGHNIREQFF.

In nucleotides, the CDR3 is TGTGCCAGCAGTGACCCGGGAGATGTGAATGAGCAGTTCTTC. This gives the protein CASSDPGDVNEQFF. This sequence joins TRBV6-1 and TRBJ2-1, with a possible D match to TRBD2 (6 bases). CDR3 length: 14 residues. The V end lost 3 bases, the J end lost 7 bases, and 13 bases lay between the germline ends. Per germline, CDR1 MNHNS and CDR2 SASEGT.

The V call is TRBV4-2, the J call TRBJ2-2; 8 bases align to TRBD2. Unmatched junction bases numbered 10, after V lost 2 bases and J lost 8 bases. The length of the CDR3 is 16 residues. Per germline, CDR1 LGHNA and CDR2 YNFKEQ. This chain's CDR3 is CASSQSTSGRQGELFF. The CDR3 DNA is TGTGCCAGCAGCCAAAGTACTAGCGGAAGGCAAGGGGAGCTGTTTTTT.

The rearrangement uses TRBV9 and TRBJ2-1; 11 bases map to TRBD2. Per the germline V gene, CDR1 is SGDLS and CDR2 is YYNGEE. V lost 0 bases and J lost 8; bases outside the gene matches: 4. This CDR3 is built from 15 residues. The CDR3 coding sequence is TGTGCCAGCAGCGTAGGACTAGCGGGACGCGATGAGCAGTTCTTC. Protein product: CASSVGLAGRDEQFF.